The 25 T cell receptor beta chains presented below share a single source sample, sequenced in a study of blood T cell repertoires in COVID-19 (dated by TCRdb to between 2020 and 2021). The library was generated by the immunoSEQ multiplex PCR assay. Entries here come from immuneACCESS through TCRdb and include only in-frame sequences with V and J called. Some clones fail to appear in such tables; in the studies checked, an unresolved V gene covers under half of the shortfall, and the cause of the remainder is unknown. Across this sample there are about 370,000 clones, with 80% to 90% seen only once. The biggest ten clones account for more than 0.8% of the sample. Sample: PBMCs or T cells enriched from blood (not recorded which). The receptors stem from a man aged 18 to 30 who had recovered from COVID-19.

J is TRBJ2-3 and V is TRBV3-1 (or the pseudogene TRBV3-2), with a weak D call TRBD2 (6 bases). The CDR3 consists of 17 residues. Trimming pared 3 bases from V and 3 bases from J, leaving 19 bases between. CDR1 and CDR2 (germline): LGHDT, YNNKEL (reference sequence). The CDR3 nucleotides are TGTGCCAGCAGCCACTACGGAGGGGAAGGACCAACAGATACGCAGTATTTT. It yields the protein CASSHYGGEGPTDTQYF.

The chain joins TRBV6-5 to TRBJ1-2; maybe TRBD1 (5 bases). Trimming stripped 6 bases from V and 0 bases from J, with 11 bases between. The V gene's germline CDR1 is MNHEY and CDR2 SVGAGI. The CDR3 sequence is 14 residues long. CDR3 region: CASSTGTTNYGYTF. The DNA of the CDR3 is TGTGCCAGCAGCACCGGGACTACTAACTATGGCTACACCTTC.

The V call is TRBV27, the J call TRBJ1-5; no reliable D call. Germline assignment: CDR1 MNHEY and CDR2 SMNVEV (reference sequence). The V gene lost 6 bases and the J gene lost 6 bases, with 15 bases spanning the gap. The CDR3 sequence is 14 residues long. CDR3 nucleotides: TGTGCCAGCAGCCCGGCCGGGGAGGGTCAGCCCCAGCATTTT. It translates to CASSPAGEGQPQHF.

J is TRBJ1-3 and V is TRBV19, with D possibly TRBD1 on 6 matching bases. Trimming removed 5 bases at V and 0 bases at J, with 8 bases between. CDR3 length equals 14 residues. The germline V gene encodes CDR1 LNHDA and CDR2 SQIVND (reference sequence). The CDR3 loop reads CASSQGSSGNTIYF. The CDR3 DNA sequence: TGTGCCAGTAGTCAGGGGAGCTCTGGAAACACCATATATTTT.

The chain combines TRBV7-9 with TRBJ2-7, with TRBD2 matching over 10 bases. J lost 4 bases, V lost 2 bases, and 5 bases had no gene match. Looked up from germline, CDR1 is SEHNR and CDR2 is FQNEAQ (reference sequence). The CDR3 consists of 15 residues. Here the CDR3 DNA reads TGTGCCAGCAGCTTAAGGACTAGCGGTCTGTACGAGCAGTACTTC. Translated, it gives CASSLRTSGLYEQYF.

V is TRBV27 and J is TRBJ2-1, with 9 nucleotides matching TRBD1. Germline CDR1 MNHEY, CDR2 SMNVEV (reference sequence). This CDR3 has 18 residues. After removal of 6 bases from V and 0 bases from J, the junction contained 12 bases not matched to a gene. CDR3 loop: CASSGGQGFWSSYNEQFF. The CDR3 DNA sequence: TGTGCCAGCAGCGGGGGACAGGGTTTTTGGAGCTCCTACAATGAGCAGTTCTTC.

The gene calls are TRBV12-5 and TRBJ2-7, with D possibly being TRBD2 (5 bases). Germline V gene data show CDR1 as LGHNT and CDR2 as FRNRAP. V was shortened by 6 bases and J by 3 bases, with 24 bases between the two germline ends. The CDR3 has 17 amino acids. CDR3 coding DNA: TGTGCTAGTGGCCTCTCTCCTAGCAACAGTGGATACTACGAGCAGTACTTC. It specifies CASGLSPSNSGYYEQYF.

J is TRBJ2-5 and V is TRBV7-8; the D gene is possibly TRBD2 (7 bases). V lost 3 bases, J lost 5 bases, and 13 bases lay in between. The CDR3 is 14 residues long. Germline CDR1 SGHVS, CDR2 FQNEAQ. Written as DNA, the CDR3 is TGTGCCAGCAGCTTTGGGGGGGCCATGGAGACCCAGTACTTC. Translating gives CASSFGGAMETQYF.

This rearrangement joins TRBV7-6 to TRBJ2-2; TRBD2 is a possible D gene (7 bases). With 0 bases removed from V and 10 bases from J, the gap between germline ends came to 9 bases. The V gene's germline CDR1 is SGHVS and CDR2 FNYEAQ. There are 13 residues in the CDR3. CDR3 sequence: CASSLAGGPELFF. The CDR3 DNA follows: TGTGCCAGCAGCTTAGCGGGGGGGCCGGAGCTGTTTTTT.

The genes are TRBV21-1 and TRBJ1-3; the D call of TRBD1 is as the table states it, not checked on the DNA. TRBV21-1 is described as a pseudogene. The CDR3 is 19 amino acids. CDR3 sequence reads: CASSKAAGQELHSGNTIYF. The CDR3 DNA sequence: TGTGCCAGCAGCAAAGCCGCGGGACAGGAATTACACAGTGGAAACACCATATATTTT.

There are a few counts of this clone. This chain links TRBV10-3 with TRBJ2-7; possible D gene TRBD1, 6 bases. Trimming took off 3 bases at V and 0 bases at J, with 21 bases between the two ends. CDR1 and CDR2 (germline): ENHRY, SYGVKD. There are 18 residues in the CDR3. The CDR3 reads CAISEEVGRGISSYEQYF. The CDR3 DNA sequence: TGTGCCATCAGTGAAGAGGTGGGCAGGGGAATAAGCTCCTACGAGCAGTACTTC.

This sequence joins TRBV27 and TRBJ2-1, with 9 bases fitting TRBD1. This CDR3 spans 13 amino acids. Per the germline V gene, CDR1 is MNHEY and CDR2 is SMNVEV (reference sequence). With 6 bases clipped from V and 8 bases from J, the junction kept 5 bases outside the gene matches. In DNA, the CDR3 is TGTGCCAGCAGCGATGGACAGGGGTATGAGCAGTTCTTC. This gives the protein CASSDGQGYEQFF.

The rearrangement uses TRBV30 and TRBJ2-2; TRBD1 might be the D (6 bases). This CDR3 comprises 16 residues. Looked up from germline, CDR1 is GTSNPN and CDR2 is SVGIG (reference sequence). V lost 1 base, J lost 2 bases, and 14 bases lay in between. The CDR3 loop is CAWSARLGANTGELFF. The CDR3 coding sequence is TGTGCCTGGAGTGCACGGTTGGGGGCAAACACCGGGGAGCTGTTTTTT.

The rearrangement joins TRBV7-2 to TRBJ1-6; no clear D gene. CDR1 and CDR2 (germline): SGHTA, FQGNSA. V was pared by 1 base and J by 6 bases, with 7 bases between. This CDR3 is built from 14 residues. Here the CDR3 reads CASSLGGRNSPLHF. The CDR3 DNA follows: TGTGCCAGCAGCTTAGGAGGGCGTAATTCACCCCTCCACTTT.

In this sample, this clone turned up once. The chain recombines TRBV30 with TRBJ1-5; TRBD1 aligns across 9 bases. The CDR3 contains 15 residues. Germline V gene sequence: CDR1 GTSNPN, CDR2 SVGIG (reference sequence). With V trimmed by 7 bases and J by 0 bases, 7 bases remained unmatched. Here the CDR3 DNA reads TGTGCCTACGGGACAGGGCTTTATAGCAATCAGCCCCAGCATTTT. Amino acid sequence: CAYGTGLYSNQPQHF.

V is TRBV9 and J is TRBJ2-3, with D possibly being TRBD1 (5 bases). The germline V gene has CDR1 SGDLS and CDR2 YYNGEE. Trimming removed 4 bases at V and 2 bases at J, with 11 bases between. CDR3 length: 14 residues. CDR3 sequence reads: CASSHDSYTDTQYF. The DNA of the CDR3 is TGTGCCAGCAGCCACGACAGTTACACAGATACGCAGTATTTT.

The gene calls are TRBV7-6 and TRBJ2-7; possibly TRBD1 for D (6 bases). From germline, CDR1 is SGHVS and CDR2 FNYEAQ. V lost 7 bases to trimming and J lost 6 bases, with 16 bases between them. CDR3 length: 13 residues. DNA of the CDR3: TGTGCCAGCAAGGGACAACCTTTTGTCGAGCAGTACTTC. Its translation is CASKGQPFVEQYF.

The genes are TRBV19 and TRBJ1-2, with D maybe TRBD1 (5 bases). Germline loops: CDR1 LNHDA, CDR2 SQIVND (reference sequence). The CDR3 loop spans 16 amino acids. V gave up 0 bases and J gave up 6 bases, with 17 bases separating them. CDR3 DNA sequence: TGTGCCAGTAGTATAGAAGACAGTTACCTTGGGGATGGCTACACCTTC. Translation: CASSIEDSYLGDGYTF.

The rearrangement joins TRBV19 to TRBJ1-2; possibly TRBD1 for D (6 bases). CDR3 size: 12 residues. With 8 bases removed from V and 5 bases from J, the gap between germline ends came to 12 bases. The V gene's germline CDR1 is LNHDA and CDR2 SQIVND (reference sequence). DNA for the CDR3: TGTGCCAGTTGGGGCAGGGGATATGGCTACACCTTC. Residues: CASWGRGYGYTF.

The J gene is TRBJ1-5, the V gene TRBV7-3, with D maybe TRBD1 (6 bases). Trimming took off 3 bases at V and 0 bases at J, with 18 bases between the two ends. The CDR3 consists of 18 residues. The germline gives CDR1 SGHTA, CDR2 FQGTGA. The DNA of the CDR3 is TGTGCCAGCAGCTTCTTCAGGGGTGACCGTTATAGCAATCAGCCCCAGCATTTT. This gives the protein CASSFFRGDRYSNQPQHF.

This clone was picked up a small number of times. This chain's CDR3 is CASSSPGGSPTGELFF. The CDR3 nucleotides read TGTGCCAGCAGCTCTCCGGGCGGGTCCCCTACCGGGGAGCTGTTTTTT. The chain has TRBV5-4 and TRBJ2-2; D may be TRBD2 (5 bases). Trimming took off 3 bases at V and 5 bases at J, with 17 bases between the two ends. CDR3 length: 16 residues. Germline V gene lookup returns CDR1 SGHNT and CDR2 YYREEE (reference sequence).

Concerning this clone: Other DNA sequences in the sample encode the same CDR3. This sequence joins TRBV6-5 and TRBJ2-7; D perhaps matches TRBD2 (5 bases). The CDR3 runs to 13 residues. The germline CDR1 and CDR2 sequences are MNHEY and SVGAGI. V was cut by 0 bases and J by 4 bases, with 7 bases left in between. The CDR3 is CASSYSTGYEQYF. The CDR3 DNA is TGTGCCAGCAGTTACTCGACGGGATACGAGCAGTACTTC.

This clone was detected only once. The CDR3 is CASSSSTLAVHEQYF. In nucleotides, the CDR3 is TGTGCCAGCAGTTCCTCGACCCTCGCGGTACACGAGCAGTACTTC. This rearrangement joins TRBV6-5 to TRBJ2-7; D unclear. Trimming removed 4 bases from V and 5 bases from J, with 18 bases in between. Germline values: CDR1 MNHEY, CDR2 SVGAGI. There are 15 residues in the CDR3.

The chain combines TRBV6-2 or TRBV6-3 with TRBJ2-7; 10 nucleotides align to TRBD2. Trimming at V came to 2 bases and at J to 0 bases, leaving 13 bases not matched to a gene. This CDR3 comprises 19 residues. The germline V gene has CDR1 MNHEY and CDR2 SVGEGT. The CDR3 DNA reads TGTGCCAGCAGTTACGGAACTAGCGGGACAACGTACCTCTCCTACGAGCAGTACTTC. This encodes CASSYGTSGTTYLSYEQYF.

The gene calls are TRBV12-3 or TRBV12-4 and TRBJ1-2, with TRBD1 matching over 7 bases. V was clipped by 3 bases and J by 8 bases; unmatched bases: 6. This CDR3 comprises 13 residues. The CDR3 is CASSFDRAGGYTF. The CDR3 DNA follows: TGTGCCAGCAGTTTTGACAGGGCGGGGGGCTACACCTTC.